A single sample gave rise to the 8 T cell receptor beta chains below, sequenced in a study of shared clonotypes between healthy human individuals. Clones were sequenced by immunoSEQ multiplex PCR, and TCRdb holds only the in-frame ones, with some missing. Here the sample spans roughly 1,100,000 clones, 75% being singletons. The sequenced sample consisted of memory CD4+ T cells sorted from blood. Subset: CD45RA-negative fraction. All receptors come from a man between 18 and 35 years old in good health.

The V call is TRBV6-1, the J call TRBJ2-1; 9 bases map to TRBD2. Germline lookup yields CDR1 MNHNS and CDR2 SASEGT. This CDR3 has 15 amino acids. V gave up 3 bases and J gave up 3 bases; unmatched junction bases: 3. The CDR3 protein is CASSESGGHYNEQFF. The CDR3 bases are TGTGCCAGCAGTGAGAGCGGGGGGCACTACAATGAGCAGTTCTTC.

A few counts support this clone. The chain recombines TRBV5-5 with TRBJ2-3; TRBD2 matches 9 bases. The J segment lost 1 base and the V segment lost 0 bases, leaving 3 bases of the junction unmatched. The CDR3 is made up of 16 amino acids. Per germline, CDR1 SGHKS and CDR2 YYEKEE (reference sequence). The CDR3 sequence is CASSLVVAGGTDTQYF. In DNA form, the CDR3 reads TGTGCCAGCAGCTTGGTAGTAGCGGGGGGCACAGATACGCAGTATTTT.

The genes are TRBV5-1 and TRBJ2-1, with a tentative D call TRBD2 (6 bases). The germline CDR1 and CDR2 sequences are SGHRS and YFSETQ. CDR3 length: 16 amino acids. V was shortened by 4 bases and J by 0 bases, with 14 bases between the two germline ends. In DNA, the CDR3 is TGCGCCAGCAGCACCTCTACCGGGAGCTCCTACAATGAGCAGTTCTTC. Translation: CASSTSTGSSYNEQFF.

This chain connects TRBV5-6 to TRBJ1-2, with TRBD1 matching 7 bases. V lost 4 bases, J lost 3 bases, and 9 bases stayed unmatched. CDR1 and CDR2 from the germline V gene are SGHDT and YYEEEE. The CDR3 loop spans 15 amino acids. CDR3 in DNA: TGTGCCAGCAGCCCTTGGGGACAGAAGCACTATGGCTACACCTTC. Translation: CASSPWGQKHYGYTF.

This clone appeared once. This chain connects TRBV29-1 to TRBJ2-3, with 7 bases lining up with TRBD2. Germline V gene data show CDR1 as SQVTM and CDR2 as ANQGSEA. V was pared by 6 bases and J by 4 bases, with 13 bases of the junction left unmatched. The CDR3 sequence is 15 residues long. The CDR3 DNA reads as TGCAGCGTGTTCCGGGCTAGCGGTGGCTCAGATACGCAGTATTTT. It yields the protein CSVFRASGGSDTQYF.

V is TRBV13 and J is TRBJ2-7, with TRBD1 matching over 8 bases. V trimming: 0 bases; J trimming: 5 bases; junction bases outside the gene matches: 12. Germline V gene sequence: CDR1 PRHDT, CDR2 FYEKMQ (reference sequence). The CDR3 runs 17 residues. CDR3 region: CASSLGPIGQGIDEQYF. CDR3 coding DNA: TGTGCCAGCAGCTTAGGCCCTATAGGACAGGGCATCGACGAGCAGTACTTC.

The rearrangement joins TRBV5-1 to TRBJ1-6; tentative D call: TRBD1 (6 bases). Trimming took off 4 bases at V and 5 bases at J, with 13 bases between the two ends. The CDR3 loop spans 15 amino acids. Germline loops: CDR1 SGHRS, CDR2 YFSETQ. The CDR3 loop reads CASSPGTMDNSPLHF. As DNA, the CDR3 is TGCGCCAGCAGCCCCGGGACAATGGATAATTCACCCCTCCACTTT.

This clone was observed a few times. The chain couples TRBV11-1 to TRBJ1-2; D unclear. Between the trimmed V and J ends, which lost 5 bases and 1 base, there was a span of 20 bases. Per germline, CDR1 SGHAT and CDR2 FQDESV (reference sequence). There are 17 residues in the CDR3. This chain's CDR3 is CASSPWEHLVLNYGYTF. The DNA for the CDR3 is TGTGCCAGCAGCCCGTGGGAGCATTTAGTCCTTAACTATGGCTACACCTTC.